Presented here are 5 T cell receptor beta chains from one specimen sequenced in a study of beta chain features in type 1 diabetes. Study results and caveats: Moderate but significant shortening of TCRB CDR3s was recorded in all four CD4+ subsets from Type 1 diabetes patients.

These receptors have no known antigen. Expressed TCRB transcripts were sequenced after all isolated RNA was converted to cDNA. Assay used: immunoSEQ multiplex PCR; TCRdb lists only in-frame clones, some missing. This sample has over 120,000 clones, with about an eighth found just once. Material: central memory CD4+ T cells from blood. The receptors originated from a man between 18 and 35 years old with type 1 diabetes.

This clone has a handful of counts. The chain employs TRBV6-1 and TRBJ1-2, with 8 bases identical to TRBD1. CDR3 size: 13 residues. Losses at the gene ends were 5 bases for V and 6 bases for J; bases not matched to a gene: 5. Germline V gene sequence: CDR1 MNHNS, CDR2 SASEGT. CDR3 DNA sequence: TGTGCCAGCAGTACGGGACAGGACCATGGCTACACCTTC. This translates into CASSTGQDHGYTF.

The V and J genes are TRBV4-2 and TRBJ2-1; a weak D match, TRBD2 (5 bases). Per germline, CDR1 LGHNA and CDR2 YNFKEQ. The V end was cut by 5 bases, the J end by 6 bases, with 17 bases between. The CDR3 spans 15 residues. CDR3 nucleotide sequence: TGTGCCAGCAGCGCCCCAGCGGAGTACGGCAATGAGCAGTTCTTC. Translation gives CASSAPAEYGNEQFF.

The chain is built from TRBV5-8 and TRBJ2-6; 7 bases map to TRBD1. The CDR3 has 18 amino acids. After removal of 0 bases from V and 0 bases from J, the junction contained 6 bases not matched to a gene. Germline CDR1 reads SGHTS; CDR2 reads YDEGEE. The chain's CDR3 is CASSLATGALSGANVLTF. The CDR3, as DNA: TGTGCCAGCAGCTTGGCAACAGGGGCCCTCTCTGGGGCCAACGTCCTGACTTTC.

The V gene is TRBV6-6, the J gene TRBJ2-7; 7 nucleotides agree with TRBD2. The CDR3 loop spans 16 amino acids. Losses at the gene ends were 0 bases for V and 6 bases for J; bases not matched to a gene: 11. Germline CDR1 reads MNHNY; CDR2 reads SVGAGI (reference sequence). The CDR3 region is CASSYSGGIGLREQYF. The CDR3 region has the DNA TGTGCCAGCAGTTACTCGGGAGGGATAGGGCTTCGCGAGCAGTACTTC.

The sample holds a few counts of this clone. The chain combines TRBV21-1 with TRBJ1-1. TRBV21-1 counts as a pseudogene. CDR3 length: 16 residues. CDR3 sequence reads: CASSKKVLLSGTEAFF. DNA of the CDR3: TGTGCCAGCAGCAAGAAGGTCCTACTATCGGGGACCGAAGCTTTCTTT.